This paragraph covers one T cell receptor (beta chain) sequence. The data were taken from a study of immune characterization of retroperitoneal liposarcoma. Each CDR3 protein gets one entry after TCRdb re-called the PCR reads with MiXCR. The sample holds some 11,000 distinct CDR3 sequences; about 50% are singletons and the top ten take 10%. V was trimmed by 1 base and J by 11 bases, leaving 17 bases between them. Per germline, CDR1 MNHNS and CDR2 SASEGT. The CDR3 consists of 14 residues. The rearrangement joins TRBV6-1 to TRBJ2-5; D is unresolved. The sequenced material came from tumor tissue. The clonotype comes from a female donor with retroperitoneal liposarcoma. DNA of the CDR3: TGTGCCAGCAGTGAAGTGGTGGGCGGCTTTGAGCAGTACTTC. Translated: CASSEVVGGFEQYF.